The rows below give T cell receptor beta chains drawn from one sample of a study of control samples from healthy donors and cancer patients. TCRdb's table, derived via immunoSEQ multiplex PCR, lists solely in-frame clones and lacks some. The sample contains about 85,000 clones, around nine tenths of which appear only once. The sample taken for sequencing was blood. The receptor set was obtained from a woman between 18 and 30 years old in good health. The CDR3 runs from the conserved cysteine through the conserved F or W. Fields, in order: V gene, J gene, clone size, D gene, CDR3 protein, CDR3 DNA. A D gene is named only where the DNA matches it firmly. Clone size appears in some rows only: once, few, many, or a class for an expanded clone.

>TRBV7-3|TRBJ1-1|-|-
CASSLVGGKKNTEAFF
TGTGCCAGCAGCTTAGTTGGAGGGAAAAAAAACACTGAAGCTTTCTTT
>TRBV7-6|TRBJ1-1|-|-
CASSLSGTANTEAFF
TGTGCCAGCAGCTTATCCGGGACGGCGAACACTGAAGCTTTCTTT
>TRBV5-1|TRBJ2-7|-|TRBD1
CASSWVTGGAGEQYF
TGCGCCAGCAGCTGGGTGACAGGGGGCGCGGGAGAGCAGTACTTC
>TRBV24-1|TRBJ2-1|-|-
CATSGSFGDNEQFF
TGTGCCACCAGTGGCTCATTTGGGGACAATGAGCAGTTCTTC
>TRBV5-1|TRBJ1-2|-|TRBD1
CASSSTGTDNYGYTF
TGCGCCAGCAGCTCTACCGGGACAGATAACTATGGCTACACCTTC
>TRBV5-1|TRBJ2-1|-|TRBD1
CASSLEPTGGYNEQFF
TGCGCCAGCAGCTTGGAGCCCACAGGGGGCTACAATGAGCAGTTCTTC
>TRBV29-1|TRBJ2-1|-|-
CSVAPGPSYNEQFF
TGCAGCGTTGCCCCGGGGCCCTCCTACAATGAGCAGTTCTTC
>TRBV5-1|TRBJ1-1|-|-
CASSLSVGSDTEAFF
TGCGCCAGCAGCTTGAGTGTAGGGTCGGACACTGAAGCTTTCTTT
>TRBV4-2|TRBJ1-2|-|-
CASSQVSGKARGGYTF
TGTGCCAGCAGCCAAGTCTCGGGGAAAGCTCGAGGCGGCTACACCTTC
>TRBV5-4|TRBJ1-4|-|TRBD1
CASSRDRANEKLFF
TGTGCCAGCAGCCGGGACAGAGCTAATGAAAAACTGTTTTTT
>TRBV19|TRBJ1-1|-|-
CASSMPNTEAFF
TGTGCCAGTAGTATGCCGAACACTGAAGCTTTCTTT
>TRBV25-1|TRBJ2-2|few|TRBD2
CASSEKLAGPTGELFF
TGTGCCAGCAGTGAAAAACTAGCGGGCCCCACCGGGGAGCTGTTTTTT
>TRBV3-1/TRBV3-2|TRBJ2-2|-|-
CASSRGTGELFF
TGTGCCAGCAGCCGGGGCACCGGGGAGCTGTTTTTT
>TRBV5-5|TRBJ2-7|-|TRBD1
CASSGTGVDSEQYF
TGTGCCAGCAGTGGGACAGGGGTGGATTCCGAGCAGTACTTC
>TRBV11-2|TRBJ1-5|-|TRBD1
CASSTDRGQPQHF
TGTGCCAGCAGTACTGACAGGGGCCAGCCCCAGCATTTT
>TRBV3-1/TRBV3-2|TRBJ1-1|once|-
CASSAGQLNEAFF
TGTGCCAGCAGCGCAGGACAGCTAAATGAAGCTTTCTTT
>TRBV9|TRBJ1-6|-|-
CASSVNGKSYNSPLHF
TGTGCCAGCAGCGTAAACGGGAAATCCTATAATTCACCCCTCCACTTT
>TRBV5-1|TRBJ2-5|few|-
CASSGGQLETQYF
TGCGCCAGCAGCGGGGGACAATTGGAGACCCAGTACTTC
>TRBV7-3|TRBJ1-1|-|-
CASSLGTQNTEAFF
TGTGCCAGCAGCTTAGGGACCCAGAACACTGAAGCTTTCTTT
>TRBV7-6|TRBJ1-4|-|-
CASSLVGNNEKLFF
TGTGCCAGCAGCTTAGTGGGGAATAATGAAAAACTGTTTTTT
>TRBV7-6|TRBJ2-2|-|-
CASKGEADTGELFF
TGTGCCAGCAAGGGGGAAGCCGACACCGGGGAGCTGTTTTTT
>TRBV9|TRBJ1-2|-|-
CASSVGQGNGYTF
TGTGCCAGCAGCGTGGGGCAGGGGAATGGCTACACCTTC
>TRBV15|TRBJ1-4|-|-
CATSRGGGLELFF
TGTGCCACCAGCAGAGGAGGTGGTTTGGAACTGTTTTTT
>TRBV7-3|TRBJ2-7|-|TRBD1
CASSSGTGNYEQYF
TGTGCCAGCAGCTCCGGGACAGGGAACTACGAGCAGTACTTC
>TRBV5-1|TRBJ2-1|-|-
CASSSTGNLLYNEQFF
TGCGCCAGCAGCTCCACAGGGAATCTCCTGTACAATGAGCAGTTCTTC
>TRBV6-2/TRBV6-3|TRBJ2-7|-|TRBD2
CASGLPAGGDSYEQYF
TGTGCCAGCGGCCTCCCCGCGGGGGGTGACTCCTACGAGCAGTACTTC
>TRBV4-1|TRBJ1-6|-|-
CASSQEAQWGNSPLHF
TGCGCCAGCAGCCAAGAGGCACAGTGGGGGAATTCACCCCTCCACTTT
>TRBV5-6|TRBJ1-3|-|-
CASSLNPSSGNTIYF
TGTGCCAGCAGCTTGAATCCCAGCTCTGGAAACACCATATATTTT
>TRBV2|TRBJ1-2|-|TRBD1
CASTGGYGYTF
TGTGCCAGCACAGGGGGTTATGGCTACACCTTC
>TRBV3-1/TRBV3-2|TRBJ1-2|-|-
CASSQDGVAYGYTF
TGTGCCAGCAGCCAAGATGGGGTCGCTTATGGCTACACCTTC
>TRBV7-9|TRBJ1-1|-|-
CASSLVPPAEAFF
TGTGCCAGCAGCTTAGTCCCCCCGGCTGAAGCTTTCTTT
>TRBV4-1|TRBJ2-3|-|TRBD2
CASSKIAGGSFTDTQYF
TGCGCCAGCAGCAAAATAGCGGGGGGGAGTTTCACAGATACGCAGTATTTT
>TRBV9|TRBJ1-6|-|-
CASSVSGLGSPLHF
TGTGCCAGCAGCGTAAGCGGCCTCGGTTCACCCCTCCACTTT
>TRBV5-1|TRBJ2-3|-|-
CACSPAEISTDTQYF
TGCGCCTGCAGCCCAGCGGAGATTAGCACAGATACGCAGTATTTT
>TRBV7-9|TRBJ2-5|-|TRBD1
CASSNRGLWETQYF
TGTGCCAGCAGTAACAGGGGATTGTGGGAGACCCAGTACTTC
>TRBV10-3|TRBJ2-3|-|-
CAISESSASTDTQYF
TGTGCCATCAGTGAGTCATCGGCGAGCACAGATACGCAGTATTTT
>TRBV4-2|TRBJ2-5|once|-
CASSQKQGGETQYF
TGTGCCAGCAGCCAGAAACAGGGTGGAGAGACCCAGTACTTC
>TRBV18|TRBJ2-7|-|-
CASSPQDGRLYEQYF
TGTGCCAGCTCACCGCAGGACGGACGGCTCTACGAGCAGTACTTC
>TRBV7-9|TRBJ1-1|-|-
CASNPGDTEAFF
TGTGCCAGCAATCCAGGGGACACAGAAGCTTTCTTT
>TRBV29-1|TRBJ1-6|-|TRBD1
CSARDRLDNSPLHF
TGCAGCGCCCGGGACAGGTTGGATAATTCACCCCTCCACTTT
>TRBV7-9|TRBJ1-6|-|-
CASSPEGRNSPLHF
TGTGCCAGCAGCCCAGAAGGACGTAATTCACCCCTCCACTTT
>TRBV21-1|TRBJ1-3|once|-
CASSKVPGHSGNTIYF
TGTGCCAGCAGCAAGGTCCCGGGACATTCTGGAAACACCATATATTTT
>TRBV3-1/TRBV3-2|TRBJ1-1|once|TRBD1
CASSQNRDSEAFF
TGTGCCAGCAGCCAAAACCGGGACAGTGAAGCTTTCTTT
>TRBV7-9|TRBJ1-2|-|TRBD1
CASSSSLYTAGTGGNGYTF
TGTGCCAGCAGCTCTTCCCTATACACGGCCGGGACAGGGGGCAATGGCTACACCTTC
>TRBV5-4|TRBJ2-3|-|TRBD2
CASSLPSGGGPTDTQYF
TGTGCCAGCAGCTTGCCTAGCGGGGGGGGACCCACAGATACGCAGTATTTT
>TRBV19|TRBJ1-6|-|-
CASSASHSNSPLHF
TGTGCCAGTAGTGCTTCACATAGTAATTCACCCCTCCACTTT
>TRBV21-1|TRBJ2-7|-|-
CASSNSDRGPYEQYF
TGTGCCAGCAGCAACTCAGACCGGGGGCCCTACGAGCAGTACTTC
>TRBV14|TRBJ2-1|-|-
CASSRYLGPPGNEQFF
TGTGCCAGCAGCCGATACCTCGGGCCCCCAGGTAATGAGCAGTTCTTC
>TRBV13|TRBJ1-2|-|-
CASSSNMGGGYGYTF
TGTGCCAGCAGCTCGAATATGGGGGGCGGCTATGGCTACACCTTC
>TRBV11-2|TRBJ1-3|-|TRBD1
CASSLVGTGVGNTIYF
TGTGCCAGCAGCTTAGTGGGCACAGGGGTTGGAAACACCATATATTTT
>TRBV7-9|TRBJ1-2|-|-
CASSFRDPKDGYTF
TGTGCCAGCAGCTTTAGGGACCCAAAGGATGGCTACACCTTC
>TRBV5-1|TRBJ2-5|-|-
CASSYSGTEQETQYF
TGCGCCAGCAGCTATTCTGGGACCGAGCAAGAGACCCAGTACTTC
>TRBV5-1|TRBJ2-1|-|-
CASSLPGAYNEQFF
TGCGCCAGCAGCTTACCCGGGGCTTACAATGAGCAGTTCTTC
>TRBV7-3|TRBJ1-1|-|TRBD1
CASSHRQGGAAFF
TGTGCCAGCAGCCATCGACAGGGGGGCGCAGCTTTCTTT
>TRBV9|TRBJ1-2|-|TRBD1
CASSVSTGASYGYTF
TGTGCCAGCAGCGTCAGTACAGGGGCTAGCTATGGCTACACCTTC
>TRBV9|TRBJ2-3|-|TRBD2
CASSVGLADLTDTQYF
TGTGCCAGCAGCGTGGGACTAGCGGACCTCACAGATACGCAGTATTTT
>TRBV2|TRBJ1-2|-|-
CASDTQAATNYGYTF
TGTGCCAGCGATACACAGGCCGCAACTAACTATGGCTACACCTTC
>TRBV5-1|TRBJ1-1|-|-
CASSQIEPGDTEAFF
TGCGCCAGCAGCCAAATCGAGCCCGGGGACACTGAAGCTTTCTTT
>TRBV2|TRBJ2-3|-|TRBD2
CASSRNRLAESTDTQYF
TGTGCCAGCAGCCGTAACCGACTAGCGGAGAGCACAGATACGCAGTATTTT
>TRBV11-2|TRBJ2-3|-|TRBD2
CASSLVLAGGTDTQYF
TGTGCCAGCAGCTTAGTCCTAGCGGGGGGGACAGATACGCAGTATTTT